These 21 T cell receptor beta chains were sequenced from one sample in a study of CD8+ T cells in alopecia areata. Treatment denoted: oral pan-JAK inhibitor, 5-10 mg twice daily. Isolated RNA was reverse transcribed into cDNA used as the sequencing template. Method: immunoSEQ multiplex PCR; TCRdb's copy keeps in-frame clones and lacks some. The table includes around 190,000 clones, more than 50% detected once. The material sequenced was CD4+ T cells sorted from blood, taken at week 24, from a patient treated with tofacitinib. Source of these receptors: a human donor with alopecia areata.

CDR3 nucleotides: TGCGCCAGCAGCCCGCGGACTAGCGGGGGGACTTACTACAATGAGCAGTTCTTC. It codes for CASSPRTSGGTYYNEQFF. The rearrangement joins TRBV5-1 to TRBJ2-1, with TRBD2 identical over 14 bases. V lost 4 bases and J lost 3; bases outside the gene matches: 9. CDR3 length equals 18 residues. Germline assignment: CDR1 SGHRS and CDR2 YFSETQ.

CDR3 residues: CASSIEGPGSPLHF. The CDR3 bases are TGCGCCAGCAGCATTGAGGGCCCTGGTTCACCCCTCCACTTT. This rearrangement joins TRBV5-1 to TRBJ1-6, with D unresolved. The germline CDR1 and CDR2 sequences are SGHRS and YFSETQ. The CDR3 is 14 amino acids. V gave up 4 bases and J gave up 9 bases, with 14 bases separating them.

The rearrangement uses TRBV15 and TRBJ2-1; 13 bases agree with TRBD2. The CDR3 extends over 18 amino acids. With V trimmed by 1 base and J by 6 bases, 9 bases remained unmatched. The germline V gene encodes CDR1 LNHNV and CDR2 YYDKDF (reference sequence). The CDR3 nucleotides read TGTGCCACCAGCAGAGCTAAAGGGACTAGCGGGGTGGGCAATGAGCAGTTCTTC. This sequence encodes CATSRAKGTSGVGNEQFF.

This clone was counted between two and nine times. The chain recombines TRBV9 with TRBJ1-2, with TRBD1 as a possible D gene (5 bases). Per the germline V gene, CDR1 is SGDLS and CDR2 is YYNGEE. The V end lost 3 bases, the J end lost 4 bases, and 22 bases lay between the germline ends. CDR3 length: 17 residues. The CDR3 nucleotides are TGTGCCAGCAGCGCGACCGGGACTGGTGGAGTCGGCTATGGCTACACCTTC. As protein: CASSATGTGGVGYGYTF.

This chain connects TRBV29-1 to TRBJ2-4; D unclear. V gave up 5 bases and J gave up 2 bases, with 10 bases separating them. The CDR3 covers 13 residues. The germline V gene encodes CDR1 SQVTM and CDR2 ANQGSEA. The CDR3 region is CSVIRFSKNIQYF. Written as DNA, the CDR3 is TGCAGCGTTATCAGATTCTCCAAAAACATTCAGTACTTC.

The J gene is TRBJ2-1, the V gene TRBV30, with D possibly TRBD2 on 6 matching bases. Germline CDR1 is GTSNPN and CDR2 is SVGIG (reference sequence). The CDR3 spans 11 residues. V lost 5 bases and J lost 7, with 9 bases in between. Written as DNA, the CDR3 is TGTGCCTGGGTAGCGGAAAATGAGCAGTTCTTC. It specifies CAWVAENEQFF. Full variable domain (rest looked up from reference TRBV30 and TRBJ2-1): SQTIHQWPATLVQPVGSPLSLECTVEGTSNPNLYWYRQAAGRGLQLLFYSVGIGQISSEVPQNLSASRPQDRQFILSSKKLLLSDSGFYLCAWVAENEQFFGPGTRLTVL.

The CDR3 loop is CASSSRAEPGPKAYGYTF. The DNA for the CDR3 is TGTGCCAGCAGTTCCCGAGCCGAACCGGGACCAAAGGCCTATGGCTACACCTTC. This rearrangement joins TRBV27 to TRBJ1-2; D perhaps matches TRBD1 (5 bases). The CDR3 loop spans 18 amino acids. The germline V gene encodes CDR1 MNHEY and CDR2 SMNVEV (reference sequence). V was cut by 4 bases and J by 4 bases, with 25 bases left in between.

J is TRBJ2-1 and V is TRBV15, with D unclear. The CDR3 loop spans 14 amino acids. Germline CDR1 reads LNHNV; CDR2 reads YYDKDF (reference sequence). Trimming shortened V by 4 bases and J by 6 bases, and 13 bases separated the two germline ends. DNA for the CDR3: TGTGCCACCAGCACCCCCCGATTGTTCAATGAGCAGTTCTTC. It is translated as CATSTPRLFNEQFF.

This clone came up a few times. V and J are TRBV7-2 and TRBJ2-1; the match to TRBD2 covers 8 bases. The CDR3 is 13 amino acids. Germline lookup yields CDR1 SGHTA and CDR2 FQGNSA. With 5 bases clipped from V and 6 bases from J, the junction kept 3 bases outside the gene matches. This chain's CDR3 is CASSRAGGNEQFF. Written as DNA, the CDR3 is TGTGCCAGCAGCAGGGCGGGGGGCAATGAGCAGTTCTTC.

This clone was recorded a few times. The gene calls are TRBV2 and TRBJ2-1, with no clear D. There are 14 residues in the CDR3. Looked up from germline, CDR1 is SNHLY and CDR2 is FYNNEI. V was trimmed by 4 bases and J by 6 bases, leaving 13 bases between them. CDR3 region: CASSGLPLGNEQFF. CDR3 nucleotide sequence: TGTGCCAGCAGTGGTCTTCCCCTGGGCAATGAGCAGTTCTTC.

The J gene is TRBJ2-3, the V gene TRBV5-5; possible D gene TRBD2, 6 bases. V dropped 2 bases and J dropped 2 bases, with 12 bases sitting between them. The CDR3 runs 15 residues. Germline V gene data show CDR1 as SGHKS and CDR2 as YYEKEE (reference sequence). The CDR3 reads CASSFAGGNTDTQYF. In nucleotides, the CDR3 is TGTGCCAGCAGCTTTGCCGGGGGAAACACAGATACGCAGTATTTT.

This chain uses TRBV29-1 with TRBJ1-1; 7 bases align to TRBD1. The germline V gene has CDR1 SQVTM and CDR2 ANQGSEA. CDR3 size: 13 residues. V was clipped by 6 bases and J by 4 bases; unmatched bases: 8. CDR3 DNA: TGCAGCGTCAACAGGGGTGGGGGCACTGAAGCTTTCTTT. Residues: CSVNRGGGTEAFF. The full variable domain, its missing parts supplied by reference TRBV29-1 and TRBJ1-1, is SAVISQKPSRDICQRGTSLTIQCQVDSQVTMMFWYRQQPGQSLTLIATANQGSEATYESGFVIDKFPISRPNLTFSTLTVSNMSPEDSSIYLCSVNRGGGTEAFFGQGTRLTVV.

This clone was detected a few times. This chain joins TRBV7-9 and TRBJ2-1, with D uncertain. V was trimmed by 5 bases and J by 6 bases, leaving 17 bases between them. In germline, CDR1 is SEHNR, CDR2 FQNEAQ (reference sequence). This CDR3 has 15 residues. Here the CDR3 reads CASSPKGLLGNEQFF. The CDR3 coding sequence is TGTGCCAGCAGCCCCAAAGGTCTCCTGGGCAATGAGCAGTTCTTC.

The rearrangement joins TRBV14 to TRBJ2-3; D perhaps matches TRBD1 (6 bases). The CDR3 sequence is 16 residues long. Per the germline V gene, CDR1 is SGHDN and CDR2 is FVKESK. The V end lost 4 bases, the J end lost 4 bases, and 18 bases lay between the germline ends. The CDR3 loop reads CASSLHRQAGPDTQYF. CDR3 coding DNA: TGTGCCAGCAGCCTTCACAGACAGGCCGGCCCAGATACGCAGTATTTT.

This clone was seen only a few times. This chain joins TRBV6-6 and TRBJ2-1, with 11 bases aligning to TRBD2. CDR3 length equals 16 residues. Looked up from germline, CDR1 is MNHNY and CDR2 is SVGAGI (reference sequence). V lost 5 bases to trimming and J lost 0 bases; unmatched junction nucleotides: 3. CDR3 sequence reads: CASSTGLAASYNEQFF. In DNA, the CDR3 is TGTGCCAGCAGTACGGGACTAGCGGCCTCCTACAATGAGCAGTTCTTC.

J is TRBJ1-2 and V is TRBV30; 7 bases agree with TRBD1. The CDR3 runs 14 residues. Trimming removed 4 bases from V and 8 bases from J; junction bases left unmatched: 13. Germline-derived CDR1 and CDR2 are GTSNPN and SVGIG (reference sequence). The CDR3 DNA follows: TGTGCCTGGAATCACGGGACAGATGGTAGAGGCTACACCTTC. It codes for CAWNHGTDGRGYTF. Looking up the rest from reference TRBV30 and TRBJ1-2 gives the full variable domain: SQTIHQWPATLVQPVGSPLSLECTVEGTSNPNLYWYRQAAGRGLQLLFYSVGIGQISSEVPQNLSASRPQDRQFILSSKKLLLSDSGFYLCAWNHGTDGRGYTFGSGTRLTVV.

The chain has TRBV7-9 and TRBJ1-1; D remains ambiguous. V was cut by 7 bases and J by 6 bases, with 9 bases left in between. The CDR3 extends over 11 amino acids. Germline-derived CDR1 and CDR2 are SEHNR and FQNEAQ (reference sequence). Here the CDR3 reads CASIRVAEAFF. The CDR3 bases are TGTGCCAGCATCCGAGTCGCTGAAGCTTTCTTT.

This chain connects TRBV10-2 to TRBJ1-1; D is undetermined. This CDR3 contains 11 residues. The germline V and J ends were trimmed by 5 bases and 7 bases, with 8 bases remaining between them. CDR1 is WSHSY and CDR2 is SAAADI in the germline V gene. The CDR3 loop is CASSNGVEAFF. DNA for the CDR3: TGCGCCAGCAGTAACGGGGTTGAAGCTTTCTTT.

The chain recombines TRBV5-6 with TRBJ2-7, with 8 bases matching TRBD1. J was trimmed by 7 bases and V by 1 base; bases with no gene match: 10. Germline V gives CDR1 SGHDT, CDR2 YYEEEE. The CDR3 is made up of 15 amino acids. CDR3 sequence: CASSLRTGYSGEQYF. DNA of the CDR3: TGTGCCAGCAGCTTGAGGACAGGGTATTCGGGAGAGCAGTACTTC.

The J gene is TRBJ1-2, the V gene TRBV5-1; 7 nucleotides align to TRBD1. Germline V CDR1 and CDR2: SGHRS, YFSETQ. V shed 4 bases and J 6 bases; nucleotides not matched to a gene: 9. CDR3 length: 14 residues. The CDR3 DNA reads TGCGCCAGCAGCGCGGGACAGCCTAGCGATGGCTACACCTTC. The encoded protein is CASSAGQPSDGYTF. Using reference TRBV5-1 and TRBJ1-2 for the parts outside the CDR3, the full variable domain is KAGVTQTPRYLIKTRGQQVTLSCSPISGHRSVSWYQQTPGQGLQFLFEYFSETQRNKGNFPGRFSGRQFSNSRSEMNVSTLELGDSALYLCASSAGQPSDGYTFGSGTRLTVV.

This clone was seen a few times. This sample also contains other DNA sequences that code for the same CDR3. CDR3 sequence: CASSPPDRGGYEQYF. The CDR3 nucleotides read TGTGCCAGCTCACCACCGGACAGAGGAGGGTACGAGCAGTACTTC. This chain joins TRBV18 and TRBJ2-7; D possibly matches TRBD1 or TRBD2 (6 bases each). The V and J ends lost 0 bases and 4 bases respectively, with 13 bases between them. Germline CDR1 reads KGHSH; CDR2 reads LQKENI. This CDR3 has 15 residues.